This is a list of T cell receptor beta chains from one sample in a study of siplizumab effects on memory and regulatory T cells. Sequenced by immunoSEQ multiplex PCR; TCRdb stores in-frame clones only, minus some. This table has some 100,000 clones, about 94% appearing once. Source material: non-Treg CD4+ T cells sorted from blood. Receptors originate from a human donor in good health. The CDR3 runs from the conserved cysteine through the conserved F or W. D genes are given only for firm matches. For some rows the clone size is stated as once, few or many, or as a class when expanded; others skip it.

V gene	clone size	J gene	D gene	CDR3 DNA	CDR3 protein
TRBV6-6	NA	TRBJ1-4	TRBD1	TGTGCCAGCAGTTACGACAGGGTAAATGAAAAACTGTTTTTT	CASSYDRVNEKLFF
TRBV5-1	NA	TRBJ1-5	NA	TGCGCCAGCAGCCCGGACCCGAGGGATCAGCCCCAGCATTTT	CASSPDPRDQPQHF
TRBV19	once	TRBJ1-3	NA	TGTGCCAGTAGTACCCGGTCGGGGCAGGGAAACACCATATATTTT	CASSTRSGQGNTIYF
TRBV5-1	NA	TRBJ2-5	NA	TGCGCCAGCAGCTTGGCCTCCCCGGGGACGGGAGAGACCCAGTACTTC	CASSLASPGTGETQYF
TRBV10-3	NA	TRBJ2-7	NA	TGTGCCATCAGACTTACTAGCACCCACTACGAGCAGTACTTC	CAIRLTSTHYEQYF
TRBV9	NA	TRBJ1-5	NA	TGTGCCAGCAGCCCCGACCGCGGGCAGCCCCAGCATTTT	CASSPDRGQPQHF
TRBV6-5	once	TRBJ1-4	TRBD1	TGTGCCAGCAGAACAACCGGGACAGGGAGTGAAAAACTGTTTTTT	CASRTTGTGSEKLFF
TRBV7-2	NA	TRBJ2-1	NA	TGTGCCAGCAGCTTACCCCCCCGAGGTAGGGTGCAGTTCTTC	CASSLPPRGRVQFF
TRBV14	NA	TRBJ1-4	NA	TGTGCCAGCAGCCAAGATGCGAGGCGACAGGCGGGTGAAAAACTGTTTTTT	CASSQDARRQAGEKLFF
TRBV18	NA	TRBJ2-1	TRBD2	TGTGCCAGCTCTCTAGAGGGCGGGAGTATCTACAATGAGCAGTTCTTC	CASSLEGGSIYNEQFF
TRBV6-4	NA	TRBJ1-1	NA	TGTGCCAGCAGTCCCGGGAGAAACACTGAAGCTTTCTTT	CASSPGRNTEAFF
TRBV5-1	NA	TRBJ2-7	TRBD1	TGCGCCAGCAGCTTCACTTGGGGCAGGGGGCCTGACGAGCAGTACTTC	CASSFTWGRGPDEQYF
TRBV4-1	NA	TRBJ2-7	NA	TGCGCCAGCAGCCAAATCGGGTATGGGGGTTCCTACGAGCAGTACTTC	CASSQIGYGGSYEQYF
TRBV19	NA	TRBJ2-1	NA	TGTGCCAGTAGTATTCAACAGGGAAACAATGAGCAGTTCTTC	CASSIQQGNNEQFF
TRBV28	NA	TRBJ1-2	TRBD1	TGTGCCAGCAGTGCCTCAGGGGGGTCCTATGGCTACACCTTC	CASSASGGSYGYTF
TRBV19	NA	TRBJ2-5	TRBD1	TGTGCCAGCGCAAATAGGACAGGGGGTCGCGAGACCCAGTACTTC	CASANRTGGRETQYF
TRBV16	NA	TRBJ1-4	NA	TGTGCCAGCAGCCCGGGTTCTAATGAAAAACTGTTTTTT	CASSPGSNEKLFF
TRBV19	NA	TRBJ2-7	TRBD2	TGTGCCAGTATGACTAGCGCTAGCTCCTACGAGCAGTACTTC	CASMTSASSYEQYF
TRBV7-8	once	TRBJ2-1	NA	TGTGCCAGCAGCCCGGGGGCAGGGCGAAATGAGCAGTTCTTC	CASSPGAGRNEQFF
TRBV7-2	NA	TRBJ2-2	TRBD2	TGTGCCAGCAGCTTATTGGGGTGGGAGGGAAACACCGGGGAGCTGTTTTTT	CASSLLGWEGNTGELFF
TRBV7-6	NA	TRBJ2-3	TRBD1	TGTGCCAGCAGCTTAGCCAGGGGGTACACAGATACGCAGTATTTT	CASSLARGYTDTQYF
TRBV28	NA	TRBJ1-2	NA	TGTGCCAGCAGTTCCCCCGGGGCAAGTGGCTACACCTTC	CASSSPGASGYTF
TRBV9	NA	TRBJ2-2	TRBD1	TGTGCCAGCAGCGTAGAGGACAGGGTATGGGCCGGGGAGCTGTTTTTT	CASSVEDRVWAGELFF
TRBV19	NA	TRBJ2-6	NA	TGTGCCAGTAGTATTAGGGGGGCTTCTGCCAACGTCCTGACTTTC	CASSIRGASANVLTF